What follows are 9 T cell receptor beta chains derived from one specimen sequenced in a study of T cell repertoires in cytomegalovirus infection. TCRdb used MiXCR to reprocess the reads, holding one entry per CDR3 protein. The repertoire consists of about half a million distinct CDR3 sequences, with roughly a third occurring once and the leading ten covering 15% to 20%. These TCRs are of unknown antigen specificity. Sample: cultured PBMCs, taken from culture after CMV antigen stimulation. The origin of the receptors is a human donor in good health (CMV status not recorded). Some clones in this sample may be carry-over from other donors' samples.

This clonotype has just a few counts. J is TRBJ2-1 and V is TRBV19; 12 nucleotides line up with TRBD2. The CDR3 loop spans 14 amino acids. V gave up 3 bases and J gave up 7 bases; unmatched junction bases: 1. CDR1 is LNHDA and CDR2 is SQIVND in the germline V gene (reference sequence). CDR3 sequence (DNA): TGTGCCAGTAGTATGGGGACTAGCGGGAATGAGCAGTTCTTC. The encoded protein is CASSMGTSGNEQFF.

This clonotype was seen more than once but under ten times. The gene calls are TRBV7-2 and TRBJ2-3; D is possibly TRBD2 (7 bases). Trimming left V 3 bases short and J 4 bases short, with 11 bases between. The CDR3 contains 14 residues. In germline, CDR1 is SGHTA, CDR2 FQGNSA. The CDR3 loop reads CASSLGGGPDTQYF. As DNA, the CDR3 is TGTGCCAGCAGCTTGGGCGGGGGCCCAGATACGCAGTATTTT.

This chain joins TRBV7-2 and TRBJ1-4; the match to TRBD1 covers 8 bases. This CDR3 has 15 residues. V was pared by 4 bases and J by 6 bases, with 7 bases of the junction left unmatched. Germline-derived CDR1 and CDR2 are SGHTA and FQGNSA. CDR3 sequence (DNA): TGTGCCAGCAGCTCCTACAGGGGGTTGGATGAAAAACTGTTTTTT. It yields the protein CASSSYRGLDEKLFF. The whole variable domain, filled in from reference TRBV7-2 and TRBJ1-4, reads GAGVSQSPSNKVTEKGKDVELRCDPISGHTALYWYRQSLGQGLEFLIYFQGNSAPDKSGLPSDRFSAERTGGSVSTLTIQRTQQEDSAVYLCASSSYRGLDEKLFFGSGTQLSVL.

The CDR3 nucleotides are TGTGCCAGCAGTCCACCAGAAGCAGGCTACAATGAGCAGTTCTTC. Translating gives CASSPPEAGYNEQFF. The chain carries TRBV28 and TRBJ2-1; D remains ambiguous. V was cut by 5 bases and J by 3 bases, with 14 bases left in between. The CDR3 runs to 15 residues. The germline V gene encodes CDR1 MDHEN and CDR2 SYDVKM.

The rearrangement uses TRBV12-3 or TRBV12-4 and TRBJ1-5; D gene uncertain. The CDR3 has 13 amino acids. Trimming left V 1 base short and J 8 bases short, with 9 bases between. The CDR3 loop is CASSLEEFKPQHF. The CDR3 coding sequence is TGTGCCAGCAGTTTAGAGGAATTCAAGCCCCAGCATTTT.

J is TRBJ2-3 and V is TRBV28; D gene unclear. This CDR3 is built from 17 residues. CDR1 and CDR2 from the germline V gene are MDHEN and SYDVKM. Trimming shortened V by 3 bases and J by 0 bases, and 16 bases separated the two germline ends. Written as DNA, the CDR3 is TGTGCCAGCAGTTTCCAGGCGTCCTATTTTAGCACAGATACGCAGTATTTT. It codes for CASSFQASYFSTDTQYF.

The rearrangement links TRBV7-3 to TRBJ2-5; 11 bases map to TRBD2. V was clipped by 2 bases and J by 5 bases; unmatched bases: 4. The CDR3 extends over 15 amino acids. Looked up from germline, CDR1 is SGHTA and CDR2 is FQGTGA. The CDR3 bases are TGTGCCAGCAGCTTAGCTAGCGGGAGGATCGAGACCCAGTACTTC. Translation: CASSLASGRIETQYF.

The rearrangement links TRBV25-1 to TRBJ2-2; D gene unclear. This CDR3 is built from 11 residues. Germline V gives CDR1 MGHDK, CDR2 SYGVNS. Trimming cost V 8 bases and J 3 bases, with 4 bases left between them. The CDR3 loop is CASADTGELFF. The CDR3 DNA reads as TGTGCCAGCGCCGACACCGGGGAGCTGTTTTTT.

V and J are TRBV4-1 and TRBJ2-1; D possibly corresponds to TRBD1 (6 bases). The germline V gene has CDR1 MGHRA and CDR2 YSYEKL. The CDR3 is made up of 15 amino acids. Trimming took 1 base from V and 7 from J, leaving 14 bases between them. The CDR3: CASSQVTGRRNEQFF. In DNA, the CDR3 is TGCGCCAGCAGCCAAGTCACAGGGAGAAGAAATGAGCAGTTCTTC.